These 30 T cell receptor beta chains originate from one sample sequenced in a study of blood T cell repertoires in COVID-19. Generated by immunoSEQ multiplex PCR, the TCRdb table keeps only in-frame clones and is missing some. The data contain about 210,000 clones, roughly 88% of them seen just once; the ten biggest clones take up about 9%. Sequenced: peripheral blood. The receptors shown here come from a man aged 50 or older with active or convalescent COVID-19.

This chain uses TRBV11-2 with TRBJ2-3; D gene uncertain. The CDR3 contains 15 residues. Germline lookup yields CDR1 SGHAT and CDR2 FQNNGV. V gave up 0 bases and J gave up 5 bases, with 12 bases separating them. As DNA, the CDR3 is TGTGCCAGCAGCTTAGAATCGGGTAGGAAAGATACGCAGTATTTT. It encodes CASSLESGRKDTQYF.

The rearrangement links TRBV6-6 to TRBJ2-7, with D tentatively TRBD1 (6 bases). CDR1 is MNHNY, CDR2 SVGAGI, per germline (reference sequence). The CDR3 runs to 15 residues. V lost 6 bases and J lost 2, with 17 bases in between. The CDR3 is CASSPAQGFAYEQYF. In nucleotides, the CDR3 is TGTGCCAGCAGCCCTGCACAGGGTTTTGCCTACGAGCAGTACTTC.

The rearrangement joins TRBV7-2 to TRBJ2-7, with 7 bases matching TRBD1. The ends lost 2 bases at V and 2 bases at J; junction bases unmatched: 9. The CDR3 consists of 16 residues. Germline loops: CDR1 SGHTA, CDR2 FQGNSA. The CDR3 region is CASSLTSGTVPYEQYF. The CDR3 DNA reads as TGTGCCAGCAGCTTAACCTCCGGGACAGTGCCCTACGAGCAGTACTTC.

This chain uses TRBV10-3 with TRBJ1-5; D not certain. Germline CDR1 ENHRY, CDR2 SYGVKD. The CDR3 spans 13 residues. V lost 0 bases and J 11 bases, leaving 11 bases between the germline ends. Here the CDR3 reads CAISESNGSSQHF. CDR3 nucleotides: TGTGCCATCAGTGAGTCGAACGGTTCGTCCCAGCATTTT.

The rearrangement uses TRBV2 and TRBJ2-7, with D possibly matching TRBD1 (6 bases). V was cut by 6 bases and J by 3 bases, with 9 bases left in between. Germline lookup yields CDR1 SNHLY and CDR2 FYNNEI. This CDR3 is 12 amino acids long. CDR3 sequence: CASREQGYEQYF. The CDR3, as DNA: TGTGCCAGCAGGGAACAGGGCTACGAGCAGTACTTC.

The chain uses TRBV7-9 and TRBJ1-5, with TRBD1 as a possible D gene (6 bases). V dropped 5 bases and J dropped 11 bases, with 16 bases sitting between them. CDR1 and CDR2 from the germline V gene are SEHNR and FQNEAQ (reference sequence). This CDR3 spans 13 amino acids. CDR3 amino acids: CASSRGQSAAQHF. CDR3 in DNA: TGTGCCAGCAGCCGGGGACAATCGGCGGCCCAGCATTTT. The entire variable domain, with the rest obtained from reference TRBV7-9 and TRBJ1-5, is as follows: DTGVSQNPRHKITKRGQNVTFRCDPISEHNRLYWYRQTLGQGPEFLTYFQNEAQLEKSRLLSDRFSAERPKGSFSTLEIQRTEQGDSAMYLCASSRGQSAAQHFGDGTRLSIL.

This clone has just a few counts. V usage is TRBV28 and J usage is TRBJ1-6, with TRBD1 matching over 7 bases. The ends lost 5 bases at V and 14 bases at J; junction bases unmatched: 15. Germline V lookup: CDR1 MDHEN, CDR2 SYDVKM. CDR3 length equals 15 residues. CDR3 coding DNA: TGTGCCAGCAGTCTCACCGGGACAGTACCTTTAGCCCTCCACTTT. It translates to CASSLTGTVPLALHF.

This chain joins TRBV4-1 and TRBJ2-7; 7 nucleotides line up with TRBD1. The junction had 6 bases not matched to a gene; V was cut back by 0 bases and J by 4 bases. This CDR3 is built from 15 residues. CDR1 and CDR2 from the germline V gene are MGHRA and YSYEKL. The CDR3 region is CASSQDSTGAYEQYV. The CDR3 nucleotides read TGCGCCAGCAGCCAAGATAGCACAGGGGCGTACGAGCAGTACGTC.

The count of this clone is one. The chain links TRBV6-5 to TRBJ1-5; 10 bases map to TRBD1. V lost 2 bases to trimming and J lost 7 bases; unmatched junction nucleotides: 5. Germline V gene data show CDR1 as MNHEY and CDR2 as SVGAGI. CDR3 size: 15 residues. In nucleotides, the CDR3 is TGTGCCAGCAGTTACAAGGGACAGGGGTACCAGCCCCAGCATTTT. Its translation: CASSYKGQGYQPQHF.

The chain carries TRBV5-5 and TRBJ1-5; 8 bases fit TRBD1. Germline CDR1 reads SGHKS; CDR2 reads YYEKEE (reference sequence). This CDR3 comprises 14 residues. V lost 0 bases and J lost 6; bases outside the gene matches: 2. The CDR3 nucleotides are TGTGCCAGCAGCTTGGGACAGGGGACTCAGCCCCAGCATTTT. It translates to CASSLGQGTQPQHF.

In this sample, this clone turned up a few times. This chain links TRBV10-3 with TRBJ1-1; 7 nucleotides align to TRBD1. J gave up 0 bases and V 4 bases, and 11 bases lay outside the gene matches. This CDR3 is built from 17 residues. CDR1 and CDR2 from the germline V gene are ENHRY and SYGVKD. CDR3 in amino acids: CAISGDSSPRMNTEAFF. Here the CDR3 DNA reads TGTGCCATCAGTGGGGACAGCTCTCCGCGGATGAACACTGAAGCTTTCTTT.

The chain carries TRBV15 and TRBJ1-2; 7 bases fit TRBD1. Germline V CDR1 and CDR2: LNHNV, YYDKDF (reference sequence). CDR3 length: 13 amino acids. V lost 3 bases and J lost 8; bases outside the gene matches: 6. The CDR3 sequence: CATSSRQGLGYTF. The CDR3 nucleotides are TGTGCCACCAGCAGCAGACAGGGTTTGGGCTACACCTTC.

The chain has TRBV28 and TRBJ1-1, with D possibly matching TRBD1 (6 bases). The germline V gene encodes CDR1 MDHEN and CDR2 SYDVKM. This CDR3 is built from 16 residues. The V and J ends lost 5 bases and 7 bases respectively, with 23 bases between them. The CDR3 nucleotides are TGTGCCAGCAGTGTGAGACCCGGCAGGGACACCGATGAAGCTTTCTTT. Protein sequence: CASSVRPGRDTDEAFF.

This clone has a single count. The chain joins TRBV7-3 to TRBJ2-1, with 8 bases identical to TRBD1. CDR1 is SGHTA and CDR2 is FQGTGA in the germline V gene. The CDR3 consists of 13 residues. After removal of 2 bases from V and 8 bases from J, the junction contained 2 bases not matched to a gene. The CDR3 region is CASSLDRGHEQFF. DNA of the CDR3: TGTGCCAGCAGCTTAGACAGGGGTCATGAGCAGTTCTTC.

This chain connects TRBV4-2 to TRBJ2-3; no clear D gene. V lost 4 bases to trimming and J lost 4 bases, with 18 bases between them. In germline, CDR1 is LGHNA, CDR2 YNFKEQ. This CDR3 has 16 residues. CDR3 coding DNA: TGTGCCAGCAGCCCCGTCGGAGCCCAGAGAGCAGATACGCAGTATTTT. Protein sequence: CASSPVGAQRADTQYF.

This clone is deemed medium-sized (0.01 to 0.1%). The chain joins TRBV18 to TRBJ2-2, with 7 bases fitting TRBD2. From germline, CDR1 is KGHSH and CDR2 LQKENI. V was pared by 6 bases and J by 4 bases, with 5 bases of the junction left unmatched. This CDR3 has 14 residues. This chain's CDR3 is CASSQTSVTGELFF. DNA of the CDR3: TGTGCCAGCTCCCAAACTAGCGTCACCGGGGAGCTGTTTTTT. Using reference TRBV18 and TRBJ2-2 for the parts outside the CDR3, the full variable domain is NAGVMQNPRHLVRRRGQEARLRCSPMKGHSHVYWYRQLPEEGLKFMVYLQKENIIDESGMPKERFSAEFPKEGPSILRIQQVVRGDSAAYFCASSQTSVTGELFFGEGSRLTVL.

The chain carries TRBV4-3 and TRBJ2-3; TRBD2 agrees at 8 bases. There are 15 residues in the CDR3. The J segment lost 2 bases and the V segment lost 2 bases, leaving 3 bases of the junction unmatched. From germline, CDR1 is LGHNA and CDR2 YSLEER. The CDR3, as DNA: TGCGCCAGCAGCCAAAGCGGGGGTTACACAGATACGCAGTATTTT. Its protein is CASSQSGGYTDTQYF.

Comment on this clone: The sample holds other DNA sequences that translate to the same CDR3. The chain employs TRBV5-1 and TRBJ2-1; 9 nucleotides line up with TRBD2. Trimming at V came to 0 bases and at J to 2 bases, leaving 0 bases not matched to a gene. The CDR3 length is 15 residues. Germline CDR1 SGHRS, CDR2 YFSETQ. The CDR3 nucleotides are TGCGCCAGCAGCTTGGCTAGCGGGGCCTACAATGAGCAGTTCTTC. The encoded protein is CASSLASGAYNEQFF.

This chain uses TRBV27 with TRBJ2-7, with D perhaps matching TRBD1 (5 bases). The CDR3 loop spans 13 amino acids. Trimming pared 3 bases from V and 6 bases from J, leaving 12 bases between. Per the germline V gene, CDR1 is MNHEY and CDR2 is SMNVEV (reference sequence). The CDR3 reads CASSLLAGREQYF. CDR3 in DNA: TGTGCCAGCAGTTTGTTGGCAGGGCGCGAGCAGTACTTC.

The chain carries TRBV7-8 and TRBJ1-1; D gene ambiguous. The CDR3 has 13 residues. Germline CDR1 and CDR2: SGHVS and FQNEAQ. V shed 5 bases and J shed 1 base, with 8 bases lying between them. CDR3 sequence: CASSPRSNTEAFF. DNA of the CDR3: TGTGCCAGCAGCCCCCGGTCGAACACTGAAGCTTTCTTT.

The chain uses TRBV5-6 and TRBJ1-1; the D is unclear. Trimming pared 1 base from V and 4 bases from J, leaving 11 bases between. The CDR3 is made up of 14 amino acids. Germline V gives CDR1 SGHDT, CDR2 YYEEEE. The CDR3 nucleotides are TGTGCCAGCAGCTTGTCGGGGAGGAGCACTGAAGCTTTCTTT. Translating it yields CASSLSGRSTEAFF.

The CDR3 DNA sequence: TGTGCCAGCTCACCAACGGGGACAGGGTTCCACGAGCAGTACTTC. It translates to CASSPTGTGFHEQYF. This sequence joins TRBV18 and TRBJ2-7, with 9 nucleotides matching TRBD1. The junction had 7 bases not matched to a gene; V was cut back by 2 bases and J by 5 bases. CDR3 size: 15 residues. Germline CDR1 reads KGHSH; CDR2 reads LQKENI.

DNA of the CDR3: TGTGCCAGCAGTTACTCCCGACTAGCGGGGAGTAAAGAGCAGTTCTTC. This codes for CASSYSRLAGSKEQFF. The rearrangement joins TRBV6-2 or TRBV6-3 to TRBJ2-1; 11 nucleotides line up with TRBD2. This CDR3 region has 16 residues. CDR1 MNHEY and CDR2 SVGEGT come from the germline V gene. The trim removed 0 bases at V and 10 bases at J, leaving 8 bases unmatched.

This chain joins TRBV5-1 and TRBJ2-3; 11 positions match TRBD2. This CDR3 has 17 residues. Germline trimming cut 4 bases from V and 6 bases from J; bases unmatched to any gene: 13. CDR1 is SGHRS, CDR2 YFSETQ, per germline. The CDR3 coding sequence is TGCGCCAGCAGCCTCCGCCGGGGGACTAGCGGTTTTGATACGCAGTATTTT. Translation: CASSLRRGTSGFDTQYF.

CDR3 protein: CASSIDPQQGANEKLFF. CDR3 nucleotide sequence: TGTGCCAGTAGTATAGACCCCCAACAGGGGGCTAATGAAAAACTGTTTTTT. The chain couples TRBV19 to TRBJ1-4; 8 bases are a match to TRBD1. CDR3 length: 17 amino acids. The V segment lost 0 bases and the J segment 3 bases; nucleotides outside the gene matches: 6. Germline V gene sequence: CDR1 LNHDA, CDR2 SQIVND (reference sequence).

This sequence joins TRBV7-9 and TRBJ2-1; 9 bases line up with TRBD2. Trimming cost V 4 bases and J 4 bases; bases outside gene matches: 2. Germline V gives CDR1 SEHNR, CDR2 FQNEAQ (reference sequence). There are 14 residues in the CDR3. CDR3 DNA sequence: TGTGCCAGCAGCTCTAGCGGGGAATACAATGAGCAGTTCTTC. Protein sequence: CASSSSGEYNEQFF. Variable domain in full (rest from reference TRBV7-9 and TRBJ2-1): DTGVSQNPRHKITKRGQNVTFRCDPISEHNRLYWYRQTLGQGPEFLTYFQNEAQLEKSRLLSDRFSAERPKGSFSTLEIQRTEQGDSAMYLCASSSSGEYNEQFFGPGTRLTVL.

The chain is built from TRBV19 and TRBJ1-2, with D possibly being TRBD1 (6 bases). CDR1 is LNHDA, CDR2 SQIVND, per germline (reference sequence). This CDR3 comprises 14 residues. The V end was cut by 7 bases, the J end by 4 bases, with 16 bases between. The CDR3 sequence is CASTSGAGPYGYTF. CDR3 bases: TGTGCCAGTACCTCAGGGGCTGGCCCCTATGGCTACACCTTC.

In this sample, this clone turned up once. The V and J genes are TRBV2 and TRBJ2-7, with D maybe TRBD1 (5 bases). Germline V lookup: CDR1 SNHLY, CDR2 FYNNEI. There are 13 residues in the CDR3. Trimming took off 7 bases at V and 2 bases at J, with 12 bases between the two ends. The CDR3 region has the DNA TGTGCCAGCACTCAAAGGGGTGCCTACGAGCAGTACGTC. Translation gives CASTQRGAYEQYV.

In its sample, this clone was seen once. The gene calls are TRBV2 and TRBJ1-6; possible D gene TRBD1, 5 bases. CDR1 SNHLY and CDR2 FYNNEI come from the germline V gene. V lost 1 base and J 10 bases, leaving 14 bases between the germline ends. This CDR3 is built from 15 residues. The CDR3 region has the DNA TGTGCCAGCAGTGAAGATCCCCAGGGTTGGTCACCCCTCCACTTT. Translated: CASSEDPQGWSPLHF.

This chain uses TRBV5-1 with TRBJ2-3, with TRBD2 matching 9 bases. The germline V gene has CDR1 SGHRS and CDR2 YFSETQ. With 0 bases clipped from V and 1 base from J, the junction kept 12 bases outside the gene matches. The CDR3 contains 19 residues. The CDR3 sequence: CASSLAAGRGGAGTDTQYF. The CDR3 bases are TGCGCCAGCAGCTTGGCCGCAGGGCGGGGGGGCGCGGGCACAGATACGCAGTATTTT.